These T cell receptor beta chains were read from a single sample in a study of ipilimumab plus nivolumab after autologous stem cell transplantation. Assay used: immunoSEQ multiplex PCR; TCRdb lists only in-frame clones, some missing. The table records some 87,000 clones, around 80% of them present only once. The sample here was PBMCs, taken in a trial of ipilimumab plus nivolumab as post-transplant consolidation. All receptors derive from a male donor with diffuse large B-cell lymphoma. CDR3s include the opening cysteine and the closing phenylalanine or tryptophan. Each record gives: V gene, CDR3 length, CDR3 protein.

v_gene: TRBV29-1
len: 11
CDR3aa: CSVVRNTEAFF

v_gene: TRBV18
len: 15
CDR3aa: CASSRQGGGDQPQHF

v_gene: TRBV7-8
len: 12
CDR3aa: CASSLERADQFF

v_gene: TRBV29-1
len: 11
CDR3aa: CSATSDGSKYF

v_gene: TRBV2
len: 11
CDR3aa: CASTYRDGYTF

v_gene: TRBV7-2
len: 16
CDR3aa: CASSLRDGAVGYGYTF

v_gene: TRBV10-3
len: 15
CDR3aa: CAISLSGGSTDTQYF

v_gene: TRBV7-6
len: 14
CDR3aa: CASSPTQGKYEQYF

v_gene: TRBV25-1
len: 16
CDR3aa: CASSERHGTISDTQYF

v_gene: TRBV5-4
len: 14
CDR3aa: CASTSQGRTKTQYF

v_gene: TRBV5-1
len: 18
CDR3aa: CASSPLGSGTSRSYEQYF

v_gene: TRBV6-1
len: 12
CDR3aa: CASNRDFRPAFF

v_gene: TRBV27
len: 14
CDR3aa: CASSLQASTDTQYF

v_gene: TRBV10-1
len: 16
CDR3aa: CASSGGSGQGAGEQYF

v_gene: TRBV4-2
len: 14
CDR3aa: CASSFGNSAEKLFF

v_gene: TRBV19
len: 13
CDR3aa: CASSKQGSGELFF

v_gene: TRBV9
len: 13
CDR3aa: CASSLTMADTQYF

v_gene: TRBV6-4
len: 15
CDR3aa: CASSDSRNGVTEAFF

v_gene: TRBV2
len: 19
CDR3aa: CASSYNAGLAGGNTGELFF

v_gene: TRBV19
len: 14
CDR3aa: CASSLARTYYGYTF

v_gene: TRBV2
len: 14
CDR3aa: CASRRLAGSYEQYF

v_gene: TRBV6-1
len: 16
CDR3aa: CASSAGLAGATDTQYF

v_gene: TRBV6-5
len: 14
CDR3aa: CASSPGTGLYGYTF

v_gene: TRBV27
len: 15
CDR3aa: CASRLGGAPNTEAFF

v_gene: TRBV5-1
len: 13
CDR3aa: CASSSMRTYEQYF

v_gene: TRBV11-2
len: 17
CDR3aa: CASSPLSSSPKNSPLHF